What follows are 21 T cell receptor beta chains derived from one specimen sequenced in a study of T cells expressing NK-cell markers. TCRdb processed the 5' RACE reads again and assigns one entry to each CDR3 protein, with no DNA. This repertoire includes some 600,000 distinct CDR3 sequences. Material: blood T cells: a sorted CD56 or NKG2C T cell subset, CD4+ or CD8+ T cells, or bulk PBMC T cells (not recorded which). All receptors derive from a young man in good health.

The CDR3 is CASSGGEGNYGYTF. V usage is TRBV5-1 and J usage is TRBJ1-2. Germline V gives CDR1 SGHRS, CDR2 YFSETQ. The CDR3 is made up of 14 amino acids.

The CDR3 loop reads CASSLMAGGLYNEQFF. V is TRBV12-3 or TRBV12-4 and J is TRBJ2-1; TCRdb's assignment of TRBD2 cannot be checked, as there is no DNA. The length of the CDR3 is 16 residues.

The V call is TRBV27, the J call TRBJ1-2; TCRdb's D gene call, TRBD1, goes unchecked for lack of DNA. Germline V lookup: CDR1 MNHEY, CDR2 SMNVEV (reference sequence). There are 14 residues in the CDR3. The CDR3 region is CASRRDRNNYGYTF.

V gene TRBV12-3 or TRBV12-4 combines with J gene TRBJ2-1; the TRBD1 assignment by TCRdb is unverifiable without DNA. This CDR3 is 16 amino acids long. The CDR3 here is CASSFEGGVVYNEQFF.

The chain joins TRBV6-2 or TRBV6-3 to TRBJ2-1. Germline loops: CDR1 MNHEY, CDR2 SVGEGT. The CDR3 extends over 13 amino acids. Here the CDR3 reads CASSYPTWSEQFF.

This sequence joins TRBV5-1 and TRBJ2-1; there is no DNA to check the TCRdb D call of TRBD2. Germline loops: CDR1 SGHRS, CDR2 YFSETQ. The CDR3 totals 16 residues. CDR3 amino acids: CASSSSGTSGSDEQFF.

The genes are TRBV12-3 or TRBV12-4 and TRBJ2-6; the D call from TCRdb, TRBD2, cannot be confirmed without DNA. CDR3 length equals 18 residues. CDR3 amino acids: CASSLRRGRASGANVLTF.

The rearrangement uses TRBV25-1 and TRBJ2-1; TCRdb reports TRBD2, a call that lacks DNA to check it against. The CDR3 runs 16 residues. Germline V gene lookup returns CDR1 MGHDK and CDR2 SYGVNS. The CDR3 reads CASSEWEGLGYNEQFF.

V usage is TRBV5-1 and J usage is TRBJ2-1. Germline V gene sequence: CDR1 SGHRS, CDR2 YFSETQ. The CDR3 sequence is 14 residues long. The CDR3 here is CASSLPRHYNEQFF.

The chain carries TRBV27 and TRBJ2-2; absent DNA, TCRdb's TRBD1 call cannot be checked. The CDR3 totals 16 residues. Per the germline V gene, CDR1 is MNHEY and CDR2 is SMNVEV (reference sequence). The CDR3: CASSSPWDRDTGELFF.

The chain couples TRBV15 to TRBJ2-1; checking the TCRdb D call of TRBD2 is not possible without DNA. There are 16 residues in the CDR3. CDR1 and CDR2 from the germline V gene are LNHNV and YYDKDF (reference sequence). The CDR3 loop reads CATSRDPGLAYNEQFF. The whole variable domain, filled in from reference TRBV15 and TRBJ2-1, reads DAMVIQNPRYQVTQFGKPVTLSCSQTLNHNVMYWYQQKSSQAPKLLFHYYDKDFNNEADTPDNFQSRRPNTSFCFLDIRSPGLGDTAMYLCATSRDPGLAYNEQFFGPGTRLTVL.

CDR3 in amino acids: CATSRDPSYGGTEAFF. This chain connects TRBV15 to TRBJ1-1. Germline CDR1 is LNHNV and CDR2 is YYDKDF (reference sequence). The length of the CDR3 is 16 residues.

The chain's CDR3 is CASTLSGSDTQYF. The V call is TRBV7-8, the J call TRBJ2-3. The germline V gene has CDR1 SGHVS and CDR2 FQNEAQ. The length of the CDR3 is 13 residues.

Here the CDR3 reads CASTGRKTQYF. The V gene is TRBV28, the J gene TRBJ2-5; TCRdb gives TRBD1 as the D gene, but with no DNA this cannot be confirmed. This CDR3 spans 11 amino acids. Germline assignment: CDR1 MDHEN and CDR2 SYDVKM.

This rearrangement joins TRBV27 to TRBJ2-3. The germline gives CDR1 MNHEY, CDR2 SMNVEV (reference sequence). CDR3 length: 15 amino acids. The CDR3 sequence is CASSLTYFSTDTQYF.

This chain uses TRBV20-1 with TRBJ2-3. This CDR3 contains 12 residues. The germline gives CDR1 DFQATT, CDR2 SNEGSKA (reference sequence). The CDR3 loop is CSASRGGDTQYF.

V usage is TRBV11-2 and J usage is TRBJ2-3; lacking DNA, the TRBD1 call made by TCRdb goes unchecked. The germline V gene encodes CDR1 SGHAT and CDR2 FQNNGV. The CDR3 spans 18 residues. CDR3 in amino acids: CASTRPRNRGARTDTQYF.

This chain links TRBV7-2 with TRBJ1-5. The V gene's germline CDR1 is SGHTA and CDR2 FQGNSA. This CDR3 spans 13 amino acids. The CDR3 here is CASSAGRGQPQHF.

The chain recombines TRBV7-8 with TRBJ1-3. Germline values: CDR1 SGHVS, CDR2 FQNEAQ. The CDR3 runs to 14 residues. The CDR3 protein is CASSLTGNRNTIYF.

The CDR3: CSVIAGGRNEQFF. This chain uses TRBV29-1 with TRBJ2-1; TCRdb outputs TRBD2, but without DNA this stays unchecked. Germline CDR1 reads SQVTM; CDR2 reads ANQGSEA. This CDR3 has 13 amino acids.

The genes are TRBV12-3 or TRBV12-4 and TRBJ2-2; TCRdb proposes TRBD2, but this gene call is untestable without DNA. This CDR3 is 16 amino acids long. The CDR3 spells CASSFRGHSGAGELFF.